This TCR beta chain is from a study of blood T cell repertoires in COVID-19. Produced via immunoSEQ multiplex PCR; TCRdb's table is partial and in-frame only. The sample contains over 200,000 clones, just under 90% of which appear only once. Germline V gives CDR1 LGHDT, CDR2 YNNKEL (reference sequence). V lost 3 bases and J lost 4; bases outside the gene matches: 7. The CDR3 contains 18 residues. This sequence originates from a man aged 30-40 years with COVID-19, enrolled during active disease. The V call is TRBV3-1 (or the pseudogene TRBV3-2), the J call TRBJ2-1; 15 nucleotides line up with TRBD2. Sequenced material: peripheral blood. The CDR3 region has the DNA TGTGCCAGCAGCCAGCCCGGACTAGCGGGAGGGGGGTACAATGAGCAGTTCTTC. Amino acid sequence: CASSQPGLAGGGYNEQFF.